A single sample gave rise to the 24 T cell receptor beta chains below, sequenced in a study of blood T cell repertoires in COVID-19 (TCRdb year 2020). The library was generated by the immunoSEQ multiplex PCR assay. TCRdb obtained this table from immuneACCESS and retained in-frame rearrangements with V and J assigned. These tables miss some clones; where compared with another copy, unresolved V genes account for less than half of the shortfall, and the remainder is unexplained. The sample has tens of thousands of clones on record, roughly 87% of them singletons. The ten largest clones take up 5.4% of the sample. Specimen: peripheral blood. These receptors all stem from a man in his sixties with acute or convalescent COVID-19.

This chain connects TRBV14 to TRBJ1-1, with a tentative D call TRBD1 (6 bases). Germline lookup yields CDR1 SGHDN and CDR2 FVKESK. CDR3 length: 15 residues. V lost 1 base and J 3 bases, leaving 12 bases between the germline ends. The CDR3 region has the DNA TGTGCCAGCAGCCAAGGGGGGCGCAGGGACACTGAAGCTTTCTTT. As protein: CASSQGGRRDTEAFF.

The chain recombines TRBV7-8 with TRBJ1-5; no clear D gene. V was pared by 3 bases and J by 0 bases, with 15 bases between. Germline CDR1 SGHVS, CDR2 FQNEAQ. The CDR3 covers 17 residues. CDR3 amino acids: CASSLMGSSYSNQPQHF. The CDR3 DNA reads TGTGCCAGCAGCTTGATGGGCAGCTCCTATAGCAATCAGCCCCAGCATTTT.

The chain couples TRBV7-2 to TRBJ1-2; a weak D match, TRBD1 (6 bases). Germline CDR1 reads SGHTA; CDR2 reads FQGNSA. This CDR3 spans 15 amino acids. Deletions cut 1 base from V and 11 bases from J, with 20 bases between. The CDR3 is CASSLDGVRGSRYTF. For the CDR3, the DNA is TGTGCCAGCAGCTTAGATGGCGTTAGGGGGTCTAGGTACACCTTC.

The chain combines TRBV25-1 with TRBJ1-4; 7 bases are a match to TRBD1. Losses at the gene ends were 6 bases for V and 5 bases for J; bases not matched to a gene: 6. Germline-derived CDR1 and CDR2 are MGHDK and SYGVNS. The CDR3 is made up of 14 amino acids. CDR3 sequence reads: CASRETGPNEKLFF. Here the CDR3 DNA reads TGTGCCAGCAGAGAGACAGGGCCCAATGAAAAACTGTTTTTT.

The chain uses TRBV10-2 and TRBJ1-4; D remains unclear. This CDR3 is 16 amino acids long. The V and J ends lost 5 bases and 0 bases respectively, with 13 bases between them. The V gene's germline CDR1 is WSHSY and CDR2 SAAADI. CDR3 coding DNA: TGCGCCAGCAGTCGATTACATCCCTCAACTAATGAAAAACTGTTTTTT. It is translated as CASSRLHPSTNEKLFF.

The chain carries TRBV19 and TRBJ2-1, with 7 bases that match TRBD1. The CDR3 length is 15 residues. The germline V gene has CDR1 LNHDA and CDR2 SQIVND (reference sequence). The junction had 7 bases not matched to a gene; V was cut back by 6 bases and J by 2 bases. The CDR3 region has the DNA TGTGCCAGTAGCTTTGACAGGGATCCCTACAATGAGCAGTTCTTC. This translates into CASSFDRDPYNEQFF.

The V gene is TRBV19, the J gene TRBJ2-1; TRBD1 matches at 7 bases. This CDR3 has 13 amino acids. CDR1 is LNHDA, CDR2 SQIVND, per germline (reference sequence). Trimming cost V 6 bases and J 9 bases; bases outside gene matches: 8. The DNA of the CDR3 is TGTGCCAGTAGAATGAAGGGGGCAGGTGAGCAGTTCTTC. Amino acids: CASRMKGAGEQFF.

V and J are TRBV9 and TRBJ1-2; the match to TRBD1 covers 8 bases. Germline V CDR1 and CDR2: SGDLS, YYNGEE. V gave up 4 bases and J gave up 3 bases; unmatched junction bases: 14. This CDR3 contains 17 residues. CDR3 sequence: CASSPPFGAGGDYGYTF. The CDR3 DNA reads TGTGCCAGCAGCCCTCCGTTTGGGGCAGGGGGCGACTATGGCTACACCTTC.

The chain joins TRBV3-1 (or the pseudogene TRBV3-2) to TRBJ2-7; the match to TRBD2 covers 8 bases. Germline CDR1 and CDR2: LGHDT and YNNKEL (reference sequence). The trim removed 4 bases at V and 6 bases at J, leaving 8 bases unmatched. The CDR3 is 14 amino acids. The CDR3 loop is CASSPGGGIGEQYF. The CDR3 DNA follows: TGTGCCAGCAGCCCCGGGGGGGGAATCGGCGAGCAGTACTTC.

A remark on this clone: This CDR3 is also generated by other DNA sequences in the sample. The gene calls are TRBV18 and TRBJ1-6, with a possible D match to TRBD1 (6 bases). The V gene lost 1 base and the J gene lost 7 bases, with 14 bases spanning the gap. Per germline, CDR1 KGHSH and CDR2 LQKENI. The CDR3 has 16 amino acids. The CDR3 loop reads CASSPQRGQSNSPLHF. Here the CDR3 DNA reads TGTGCCAGCTCACCACAAAGAGGACAGTCCAATTCACCCCTCCACTTT.

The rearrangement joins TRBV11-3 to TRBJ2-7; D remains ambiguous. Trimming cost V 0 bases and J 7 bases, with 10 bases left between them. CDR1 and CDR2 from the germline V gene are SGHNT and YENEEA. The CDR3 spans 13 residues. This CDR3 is CASSLERVGEQYF. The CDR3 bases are TGTGCCAGCAGCTTAGAACGGGTCGGTGAGCAGTACTTC.

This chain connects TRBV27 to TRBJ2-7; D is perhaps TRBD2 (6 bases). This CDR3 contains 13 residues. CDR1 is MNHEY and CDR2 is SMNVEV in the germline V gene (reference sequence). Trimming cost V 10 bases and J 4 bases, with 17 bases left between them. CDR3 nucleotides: TGTGCCACCTGCCGCGCGGGGCAGTACGAGCAGTACTTC. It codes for CATCRAGQYEQYF.

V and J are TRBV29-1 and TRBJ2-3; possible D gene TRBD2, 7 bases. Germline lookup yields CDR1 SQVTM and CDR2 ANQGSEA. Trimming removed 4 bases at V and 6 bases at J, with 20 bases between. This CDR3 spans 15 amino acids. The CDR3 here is CSVVLIAGAADTQYF. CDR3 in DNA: TGCAGCGTTGTCCTCATCGCGGGGGCCGCCGATACGCAGTATTTT.

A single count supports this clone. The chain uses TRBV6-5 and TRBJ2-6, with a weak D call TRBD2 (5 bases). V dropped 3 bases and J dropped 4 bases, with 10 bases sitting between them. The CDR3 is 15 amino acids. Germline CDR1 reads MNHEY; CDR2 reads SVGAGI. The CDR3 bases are TGTGCCAGCAGTTATCGGCGGGCCGGGGCCAACGTCCTGACTTTC. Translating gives CASSYRRAGANVLTF.

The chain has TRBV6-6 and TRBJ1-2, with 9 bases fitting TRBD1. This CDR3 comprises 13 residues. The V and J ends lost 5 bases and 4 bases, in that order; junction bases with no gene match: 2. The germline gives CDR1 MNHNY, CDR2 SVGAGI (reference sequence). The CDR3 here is CASSQGQGYGYTF. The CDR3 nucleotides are TGTGCCAGCAGTCAGGGACAGGGCTATGGCTACACCTTC.

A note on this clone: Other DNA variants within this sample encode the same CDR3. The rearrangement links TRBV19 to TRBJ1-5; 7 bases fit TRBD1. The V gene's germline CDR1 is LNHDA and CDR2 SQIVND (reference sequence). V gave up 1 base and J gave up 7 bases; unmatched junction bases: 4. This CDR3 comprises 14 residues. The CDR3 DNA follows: TGTGCCAGTAGTATAGGACAGGGTGGACAGCCCCAGCATTTT. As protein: CASSIGQGGQPQHF.

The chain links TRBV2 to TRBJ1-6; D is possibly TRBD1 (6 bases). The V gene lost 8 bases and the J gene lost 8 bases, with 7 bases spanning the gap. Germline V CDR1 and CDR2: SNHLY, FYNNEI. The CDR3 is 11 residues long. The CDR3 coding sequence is TGTGCCAGCGCAGGGGATTCACCCCTCCACTTT. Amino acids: CASAGDSPLHF.

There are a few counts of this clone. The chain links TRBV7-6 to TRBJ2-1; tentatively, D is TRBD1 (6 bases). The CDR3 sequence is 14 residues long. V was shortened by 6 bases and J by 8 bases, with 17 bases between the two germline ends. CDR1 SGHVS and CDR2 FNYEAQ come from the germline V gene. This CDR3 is CASSPRDNRDEQFF. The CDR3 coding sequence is TGTGCCAGCAGTCCTCGGGACAATCGGGATGAGCAGTTCTTC.

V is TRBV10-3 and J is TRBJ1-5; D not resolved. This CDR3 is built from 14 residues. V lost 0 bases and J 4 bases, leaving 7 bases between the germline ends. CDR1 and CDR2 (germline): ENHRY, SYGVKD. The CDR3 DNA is TGTGCCATCAGTGAGTCGGCAGTAAATCAGCCCCAGCATTTT. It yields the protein CAISESAVNQPQHF.

CDR3 DNA sequence: TGCGCCAGCAGCCAAGAGCTTGGGGCTAGCGGGCGCACAGATACGCAGTATTTT. Amino acids: CASSQELGASGRTDTQYF. The V gene is TRBV4-3, the J gene TRBJ2-3; 8 positions agree with TRBD2. V trimming: 0 bases; J trimming: 1 base; junction bases outside the gene matches: 9. Germline assignment: CDR1 LGHNA and CDR2 YSLEER. The CDR3 length is 18 residues.

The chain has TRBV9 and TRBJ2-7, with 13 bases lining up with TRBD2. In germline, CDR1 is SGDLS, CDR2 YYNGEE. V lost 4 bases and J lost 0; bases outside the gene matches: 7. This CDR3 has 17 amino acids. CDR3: CASSKGLAGASSYEQYF. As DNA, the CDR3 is TGTGCCAGCAGCAAAGGACTAGCGGGGGCCTCCTCCTACGAGCAGTACTTC.

Here the CDR3 reads CASSPGGGYTEAFF. The CDR3 nucleotides are TGTGCCAGCAGCCCGGGGGGTGGGTACACTGAAGCTTTCTTT. The chain carries TRBV7-6 and TRBJ1-1; perhaps TRBD1 as D (5 bases). The CDR3 is 14 amino acids. Germline assignment: CDR1 SGHVS and CDR2 FNYEAQ. V shed 5 bases and J shed 3 bases, with 13 bases lying between them.

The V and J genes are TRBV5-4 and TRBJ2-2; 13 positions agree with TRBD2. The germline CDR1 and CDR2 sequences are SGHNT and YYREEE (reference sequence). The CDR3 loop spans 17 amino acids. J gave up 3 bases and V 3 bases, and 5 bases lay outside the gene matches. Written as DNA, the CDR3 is TGTGCCAGCAGCTACGGACTAGCGGGGGCCGACACCGGGGAGCTGTTTTTT. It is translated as CASSYGLAGADTGELFF.

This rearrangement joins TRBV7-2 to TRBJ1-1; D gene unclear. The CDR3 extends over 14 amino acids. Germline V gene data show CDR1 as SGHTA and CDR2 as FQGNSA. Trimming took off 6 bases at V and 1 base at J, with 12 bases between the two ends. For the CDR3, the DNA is TGTGCCAGCAGTCCCCTTGGGAGGAACACTGAAGCTTTCTTT. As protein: CASSPLGRNTEAFF.